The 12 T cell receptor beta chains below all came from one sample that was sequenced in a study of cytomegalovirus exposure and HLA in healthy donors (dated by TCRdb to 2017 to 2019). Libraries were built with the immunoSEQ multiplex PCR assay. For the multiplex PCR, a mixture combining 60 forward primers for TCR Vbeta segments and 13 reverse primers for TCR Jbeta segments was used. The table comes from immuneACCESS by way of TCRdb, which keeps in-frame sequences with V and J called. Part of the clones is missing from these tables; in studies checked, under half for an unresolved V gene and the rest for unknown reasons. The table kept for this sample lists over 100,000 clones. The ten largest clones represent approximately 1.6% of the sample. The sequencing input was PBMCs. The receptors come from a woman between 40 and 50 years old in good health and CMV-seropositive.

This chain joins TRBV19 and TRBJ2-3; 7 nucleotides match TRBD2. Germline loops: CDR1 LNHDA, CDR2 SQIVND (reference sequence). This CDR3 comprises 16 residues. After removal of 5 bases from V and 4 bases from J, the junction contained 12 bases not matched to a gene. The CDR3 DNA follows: TGTGCCAGTAGTCCATCCGCGGGAGAGAGGCCAGATACGCAGTATTTT. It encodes CASSPSAGERPDTQYF.

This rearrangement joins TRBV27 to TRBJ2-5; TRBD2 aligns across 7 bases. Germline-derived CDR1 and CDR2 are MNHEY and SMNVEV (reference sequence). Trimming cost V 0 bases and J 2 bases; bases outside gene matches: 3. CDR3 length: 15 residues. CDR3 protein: CASSLSGGRQETQYF. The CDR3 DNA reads TGTGCCAGCAGTTTATCTGGCGGGAGACAAGAGACCCAGTACTTC.

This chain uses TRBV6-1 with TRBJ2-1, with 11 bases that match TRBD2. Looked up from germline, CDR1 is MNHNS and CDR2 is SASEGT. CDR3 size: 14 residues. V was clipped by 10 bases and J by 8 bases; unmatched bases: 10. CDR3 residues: CANALAGDVDEQFF. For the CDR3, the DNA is TGTGCCAACGCACTAGCGGGAGATGTCGATGAGCAGTTCTTC.

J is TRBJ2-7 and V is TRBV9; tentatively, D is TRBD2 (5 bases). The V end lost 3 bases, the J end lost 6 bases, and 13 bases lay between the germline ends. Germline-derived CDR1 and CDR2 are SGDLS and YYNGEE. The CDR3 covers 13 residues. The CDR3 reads CASSATSVGEQYF. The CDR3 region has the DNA TGTGCCAGCAGCGCCACTAGTGTGGGCGAGCAGTACTTC.

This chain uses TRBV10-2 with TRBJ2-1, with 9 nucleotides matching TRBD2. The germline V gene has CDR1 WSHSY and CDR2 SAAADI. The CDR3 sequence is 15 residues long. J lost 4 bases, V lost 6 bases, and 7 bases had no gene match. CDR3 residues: CASRDYSGGYNEQFF. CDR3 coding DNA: TGCGCCAGCAGGGATTATAGCGGGGGTTACAATGAGCAGTTCTTC.

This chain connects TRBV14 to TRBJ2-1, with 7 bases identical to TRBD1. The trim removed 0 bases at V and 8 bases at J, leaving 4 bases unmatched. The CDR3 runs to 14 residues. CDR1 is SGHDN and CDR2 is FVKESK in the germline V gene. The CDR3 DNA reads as TGTGCCAGCAGCCAAGAAGACAGGGCCGATGAGCAGTTCTTC. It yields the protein CASSQEDRADEQFF.

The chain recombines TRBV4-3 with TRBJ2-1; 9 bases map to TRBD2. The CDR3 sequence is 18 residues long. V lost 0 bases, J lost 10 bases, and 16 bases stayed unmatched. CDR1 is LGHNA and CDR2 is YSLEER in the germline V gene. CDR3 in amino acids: CASSQDGQSLAGRREQFF. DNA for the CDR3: TGCGCCAGCAGCCAAGATGGTCAGTCCCTAGCGGGACGTAGGGAGCAGTTCTTC.

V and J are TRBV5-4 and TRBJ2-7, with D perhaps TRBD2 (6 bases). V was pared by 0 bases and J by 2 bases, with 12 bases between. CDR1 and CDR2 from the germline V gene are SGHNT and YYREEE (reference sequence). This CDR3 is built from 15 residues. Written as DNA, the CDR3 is TGTGCCAGCAGCTTGGAGGCGGGATCAACCTACGAGCAGTACTTC. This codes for CASSLEAGSTYEQYF.

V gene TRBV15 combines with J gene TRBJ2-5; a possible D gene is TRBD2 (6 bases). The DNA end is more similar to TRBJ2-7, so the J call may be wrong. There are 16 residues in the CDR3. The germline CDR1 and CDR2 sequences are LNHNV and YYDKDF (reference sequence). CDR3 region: CATSRGLGPSGYEQYF. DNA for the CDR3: TGTGCCACCAGCAGGGGACTTGGACCCTCCGGCTACGAGCAGTACTTC.

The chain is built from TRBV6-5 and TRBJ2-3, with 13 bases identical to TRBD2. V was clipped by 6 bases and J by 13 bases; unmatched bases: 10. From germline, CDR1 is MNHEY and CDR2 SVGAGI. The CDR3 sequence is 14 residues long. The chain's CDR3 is CASRGLAGTLGEYF. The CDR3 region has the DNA TGTGCCAGCAGGGGACTAGCGGGGACCCTTGGGGAGTATTTT.

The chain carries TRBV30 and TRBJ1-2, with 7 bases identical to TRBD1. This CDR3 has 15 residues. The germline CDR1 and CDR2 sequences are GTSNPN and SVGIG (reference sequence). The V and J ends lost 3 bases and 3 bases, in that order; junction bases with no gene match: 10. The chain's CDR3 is CAWSYPGQPDYGYTF. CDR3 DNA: TGTGCCTGGAGCTATCCGGGACAGCCAGACTATGGCTACACCTTC.

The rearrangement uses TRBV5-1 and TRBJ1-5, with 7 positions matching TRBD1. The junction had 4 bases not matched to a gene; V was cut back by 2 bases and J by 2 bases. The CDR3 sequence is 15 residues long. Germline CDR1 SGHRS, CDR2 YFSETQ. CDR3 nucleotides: TGCGCCAGCAGCTTTACAGGGGACGGCAATCAGCCCCAGCATTTT. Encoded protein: CASSFTGDGNQPQHF.